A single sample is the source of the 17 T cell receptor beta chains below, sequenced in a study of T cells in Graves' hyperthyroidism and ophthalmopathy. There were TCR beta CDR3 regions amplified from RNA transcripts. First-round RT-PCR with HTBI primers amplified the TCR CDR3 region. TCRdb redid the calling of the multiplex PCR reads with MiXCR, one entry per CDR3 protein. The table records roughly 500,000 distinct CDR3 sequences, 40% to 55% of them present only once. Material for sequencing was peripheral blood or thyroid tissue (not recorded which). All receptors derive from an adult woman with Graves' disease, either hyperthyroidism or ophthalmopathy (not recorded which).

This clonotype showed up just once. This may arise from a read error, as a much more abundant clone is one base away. This chain's CDR3 is CAGSLSGRGPETQYF. For the CDR3, the DNA is TGTGCCGGCAGTTTATCGGGCAGGGGGCCTGAGACCCAGTACTTC. The rearrangement joins TRBV28 to TRBJ2-5; 8 nucleotides agree with TRBD1. CDR1 is MDHEN, CDR2 SYDVKM, per germline. This CDR3 has 15 residues.

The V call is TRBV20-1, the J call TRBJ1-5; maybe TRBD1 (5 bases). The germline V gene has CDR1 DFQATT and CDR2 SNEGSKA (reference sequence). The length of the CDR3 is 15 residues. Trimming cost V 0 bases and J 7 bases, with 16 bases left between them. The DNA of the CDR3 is TGCAGTGCTAGAGAAGGGAAGCCGGGGGAGCAGCCCCAGCATTTT. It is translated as CSAREGKPGEQPQHF.

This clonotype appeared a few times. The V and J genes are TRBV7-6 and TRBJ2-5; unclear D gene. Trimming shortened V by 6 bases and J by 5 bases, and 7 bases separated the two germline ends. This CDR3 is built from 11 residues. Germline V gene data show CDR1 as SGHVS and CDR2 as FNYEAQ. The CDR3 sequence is CASRGWETQYF. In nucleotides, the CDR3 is TGTGCCAGCAGAGGCTGGGAGACCCAGTACTTC. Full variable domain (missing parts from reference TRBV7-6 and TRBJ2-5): GAGVSQSPRYKVTKRGQDVALRCDPISGHVSLYWYRQALGQGPEFLTYFNYEAQQDKSGLPNDRFSAERPEGSISTLTIQRTEQRDSAMYRCASRGWETQYFGPGTRLLVL.

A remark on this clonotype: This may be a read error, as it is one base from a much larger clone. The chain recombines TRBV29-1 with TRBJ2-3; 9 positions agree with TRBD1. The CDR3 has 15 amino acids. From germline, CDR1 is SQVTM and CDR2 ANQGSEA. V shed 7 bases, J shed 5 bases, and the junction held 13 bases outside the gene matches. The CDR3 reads CSAEPGTGSVDTQYF. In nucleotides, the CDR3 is TGCAGCGCGGAACCCGGGACAGGGTCCGTAGATACGCAGTATTTT.

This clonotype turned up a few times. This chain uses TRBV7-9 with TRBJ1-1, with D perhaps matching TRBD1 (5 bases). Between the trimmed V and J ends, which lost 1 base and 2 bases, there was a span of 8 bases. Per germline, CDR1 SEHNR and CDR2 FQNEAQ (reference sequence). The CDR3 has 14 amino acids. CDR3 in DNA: TGTGCCAGCAGCTTAGGAGACAGTAACACTGAAGCTTTCTTT. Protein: CASSLGDSNTEAFF. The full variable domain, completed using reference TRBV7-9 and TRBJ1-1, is DTGVSQNPRHKITKRGQNVTFRCDPISEHNRLYWYRQTLGQGPEFLTYFQNEAQLEKSRLLSDRFSAERPKGSFSTLEIQRTEQGDSAMYLCASSLGDSNTEAFFGQGTRLTVV.

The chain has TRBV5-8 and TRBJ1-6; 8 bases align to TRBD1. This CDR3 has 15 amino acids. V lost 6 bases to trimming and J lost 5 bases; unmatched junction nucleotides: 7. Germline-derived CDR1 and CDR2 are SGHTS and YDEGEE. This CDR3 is CASKSRDRNNSPLHF. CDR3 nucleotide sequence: TGTGCCAGCAAAAGCCGGGACAGGAATAATTCACCCCTCCACTTT.

CDR3 bases: TGTGCCAGCAGCTGGAGGGCAGGGGGCGCGGACACTGAAGCTTTCTTT. This sequence encodes CASSWRAGGADTEAFF. V and J are TRBV7-9 and TRBJ1-1, with 8 bases identical to TRBD1. J gave up 3 bases and V 4 bases, and 10 bases lay outside the gene matches. This CDR3 has 16 residues. The germline gives CDR1 SEHNR, CDR2 FQNEAQ (reference sequence).

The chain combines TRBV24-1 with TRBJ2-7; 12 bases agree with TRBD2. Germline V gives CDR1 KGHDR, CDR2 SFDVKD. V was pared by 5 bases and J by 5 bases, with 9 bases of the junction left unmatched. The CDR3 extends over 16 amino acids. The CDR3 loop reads CATSAETSGRFDEQYF. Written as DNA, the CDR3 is TGTGCCACCAGTGCCGAGACTAGCGGGAGATTCGACGAGCAGTACTTC.

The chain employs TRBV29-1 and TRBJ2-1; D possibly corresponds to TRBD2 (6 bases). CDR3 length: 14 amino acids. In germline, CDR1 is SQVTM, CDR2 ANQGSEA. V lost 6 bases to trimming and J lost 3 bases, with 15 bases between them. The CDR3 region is CSVYSSSVYNEQFF. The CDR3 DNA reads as TGCAGCGTCTATAGTTCTAGCGTCTACAATGAGCAGTTCTTC.

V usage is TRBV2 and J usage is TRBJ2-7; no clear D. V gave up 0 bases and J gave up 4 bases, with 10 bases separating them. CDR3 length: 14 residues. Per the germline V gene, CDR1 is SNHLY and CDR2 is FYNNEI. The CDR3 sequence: CASSEALSGYEQYF. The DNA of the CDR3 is TGTGCCAGCAGTGAAGCGCTTAGTGGGTACGAGCAGTACTTC.

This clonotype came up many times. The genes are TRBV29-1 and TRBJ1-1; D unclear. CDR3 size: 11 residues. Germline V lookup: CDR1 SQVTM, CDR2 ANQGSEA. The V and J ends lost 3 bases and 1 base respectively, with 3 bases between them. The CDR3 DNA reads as TGCAGCGTTGACGAGAACACTGAAGCTTTCTTT. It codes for CSVDENTEAFF.

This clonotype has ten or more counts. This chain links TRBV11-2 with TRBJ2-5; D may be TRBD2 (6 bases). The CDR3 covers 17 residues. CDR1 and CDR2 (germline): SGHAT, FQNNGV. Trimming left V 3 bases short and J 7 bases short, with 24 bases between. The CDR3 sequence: CASSLQGTGGVSWTQYF. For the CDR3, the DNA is TGTGCCAGCAGCTTGCAGGGCACAGGAGGGGTTTCGTGGACCCAGTACTTC.

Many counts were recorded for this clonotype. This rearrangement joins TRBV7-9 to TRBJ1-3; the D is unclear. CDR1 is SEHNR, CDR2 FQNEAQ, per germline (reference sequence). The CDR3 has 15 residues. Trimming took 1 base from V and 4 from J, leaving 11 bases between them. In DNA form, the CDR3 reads TGTGCCAGCAGCTTAGAGGCCCGCGGGGGAAACACCATATATTTT. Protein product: CASSLEARGGNTIYF.

The DNA for the CDR3 is TGTGCCAGCAGCCACATTGGGAATTCACCCCTCCACTTT. Its translation: CASSHIGNSPLHF. The V and J genes are TRBV7-8 and TRBJ1-6; no clear D gene. The CDR3 extends over 13 amino acids. Germline-derived CDR1 and CDR2 are SGHVS and FQNEAQ. Trimming took off 5 bases at V and 7 bases at J, with 9 bases between the two ends.

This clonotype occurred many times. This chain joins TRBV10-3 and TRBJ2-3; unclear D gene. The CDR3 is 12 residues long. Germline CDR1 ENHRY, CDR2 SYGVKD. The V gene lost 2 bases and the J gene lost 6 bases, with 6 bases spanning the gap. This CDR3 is CAISENSDTQYF. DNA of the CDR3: TGTGCCATCAGTGAGAACTCTGATACGCAGTATTTT.

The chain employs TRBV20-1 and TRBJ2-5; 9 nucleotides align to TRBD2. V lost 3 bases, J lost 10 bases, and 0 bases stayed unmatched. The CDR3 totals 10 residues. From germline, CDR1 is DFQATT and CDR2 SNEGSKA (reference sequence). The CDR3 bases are TGCAGTGCTAGGCGGGAGGGCCAGTACTTC. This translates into CSARREGQYF.

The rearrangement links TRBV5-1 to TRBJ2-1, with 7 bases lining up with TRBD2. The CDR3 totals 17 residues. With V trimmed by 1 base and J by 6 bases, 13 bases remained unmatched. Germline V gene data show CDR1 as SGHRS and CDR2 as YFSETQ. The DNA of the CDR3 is TGCGCCAGCAGCTTGCGTACTAGCGACCGGGGGAGCAATGAGCAGTTCTTC. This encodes CASSLRTSDRGSNEQFF.